This T cell receptor beta chain was found in a study of T cells in Graves' hyperthyroidism and ophthalmopathy. This clonotype occurred a few times. It was RNA transcripts that yielded the amplified TCR beta CDR3 regions. With the HTBI primer set, the TCR CDR3 went through a first round of RT-PCR. TCRdb ran MiXCR on the multiplex PCR reads and lists one entry per CDR3 protein. The table includes approximately 570,000 distinct CDR3 sequences, less than 20% detected once. The receptor comes from a man aged 40-50 years with Graves' ophthalmopathy. The sequenced sample consisted of blood.

CDR3 DNA sequence: TGCGCCAGCAGCAGGCCGGGACAGCAAGAGACCCAGTACTTC. Encoded protein: CASSRPGQQETQYF. The V gene is TRBV5-1, the J gene TRBJ2-5, with TRBD1 matching over 7 bases. The CDR3 has 14 amino acids. The V gene's germline CDR1 is SGHRS and CDR2 YFSETQ. Germline trimming cut 4 bases from V and 2 bases from J; bases unmatched to any gene: 5.